The clone carrying this TCR beta chain was seen a few times. Its antigen is currently unknown. The CDR3 extends over 15 amino acids. Trimming stripped 3 bases from V and 3 bases from J, with 14 bases between. The V gene's germline CDR1 is MNHEY and CDR2 SMNVEV (reference sequence). This sample was taken from a study of spatial heterogeneity in lung cancer. Time point indicated: sample taken at primary tumor resection. Whole RNA from tumor, nontumor lung or frozen PBMC was sequenced unsorted. The approximately 78 donors had untreated early-stage non-small cell lung cancer. Every TCR cDNA molecule carried a tag that served as a unique molecular identifier. TCRdb re-called the 5' RACE reads with MiXCR, one entry per CDR3 protein. The sample has tens of thousands of distinct CDR3 sequences; approximately 20% are singletons. General study findings and limits: Ubiquitous expanded tumor TCRs showed up in blood more at resection than follow-up.

This sample comprised PBMCs, obtained at surgery. The rearrangement links TRBV27 to TRBJ1-1; D possibly corresponds to TRBD1 (5 bases). The TCR sequence derives from a male donor with early-stage non-small cell lung cancer. CDR3 amino acids: CASSFSVGEYTEAFF. The DNA for the CDR3 is TGTGCCAGCAGTTTTTCCGTGGGGGAGTACACTGAAGCTTTCTTT.